These 13 T cell receptor beta chains share one sample of origin, sequenced in a study of T cell repertoires in cytomegalovirus infection. TCRdb recomputed calls from the reads with MiXCR, one row per CDR3 protein. This table has hundreds of thousands of distinct CDR3 sequences, roughly 46% appearing once. These receptors lack a known antigen. This specimen consisted of cultured PBMCs, obtained from culture after CMV antigen stimulation. The receptors come from a human donor in good health (CMV status not recorded). Some clones in this sample may be carry-over from other donors' samples.

This clonotype was found a few times. The chain links TRBV7-2 to TRBJ2-1; TRBD1 aligns across 8 bases. The CDR3 runs to 16 residues. Germline CDR1 SGHTA, CDR2 FQGNSA. The trim removed 1 base at V and 4 bases at J, leaving 6 bases unmatched. As DNA, the CDR3 is TGTGCCAGCAGCTTAGAGACAGGGGTAATTTACAATGAGCAGTTCTTC. This encodes CASSLETGVIYNEQFF.

The V call is TRBV5-1, the J call TRBJ2-7, with a possible D match to TRBD1 (5 bases). The germline V and J ends were trimmed by 0 bases and 7 bases, with 17 bases remaining between them. CDR1 and CDR2 (germline): SGHRS, YFSETQ. The CDR3 extends over 15 amino acids. CDR3 sequence: CASSLVVGAVEEQYF. The CDR3 coding sequence is TGCGCCAGCAGCTTGGTGGTAGGGGCGGTGGAGGAGCAGTACTTC.

This clonotype was seen a few times. The chain employs TRBV5-4 and TRBJ2-5; 7 bases are a match to TRBD1. Germline V gene data show CDR1 as SGHNT and CDR2 as YYREEE (reference sequence). Trimming removed 4 bases from V and 2 bases from J; junction bases left unmatched: 8. The CDR3 contains 15 residues. In DNA form, the CDR3 reads TGTGCCAGCAGCGGTCGGGACAGCCCACAAGAGACCCAGTACTTC. It is translated as CASSGRDSPQETQYF.

The table lists this clonotype with a few counts. V usage is TRBV7-9 and J usage is TRBJ1-5, with D maybe TRBD1 (5 bases). CDR1 SEHNR and CDR2 FQNEAQ come from the germline V gene (reference sequence). Trimming removed 5 bases from V and 5 bases from J, with 13 bases in between. This CDR3 is built from 14 residues. CDR3 in DNA: TGTGCCAGCAGCGACGGACATAAGGATCAGCCCCAGCATTTT. It yields the protein CASSDGHKDQPQHF.

This clonotype was found a few times. V gene TRBV4-3 combines with J gene TRBJ1-1; TRBD1 agrees at 10 bases. The CDR3 has 15 residues. V gave up 2 bases and J gave up 8 bases; unmatched junction bases: 8. Germline lookup yields CDR1 LGHNA and CDR2 YSLEER. The chain's CDR3 is CASSQFLGQGGEAFF. CDR3 DNA: TGCGCCAGCAGCCAATTCCTCGGACAGGGGGGGGAAGCTTTCTTT.

The chain carries TRBV20-1 and TRBJ1-5, with D unclear. This CDR3 has 12 residues. Germline V lookup: CDR1 DFQATT, CDR2 SNEGSKA (reference sequence). Trimming took 6 bases from V and 6 from J, leaving 12 bases between them. The CDR3 DNA is TGCAGTGCAACAGAGGCTGGTCAGCCCCAGCATTTT. Its translation is CSATEAGQPQHF.

The V gene is TRBV6-6, the J gene TRBJ1-5; no definite D call. This CDR3 has 13 amino acids. Looked up from germline, CDR1 is MNHNY and CDR2 is SVGAGI (reference sequence). Trimming stripped 10 bases from V and 0 bases from J, with 10 bases between. The CDR3, as DNA: TGTGCCATTTCAACTTATAGCAATCAGCCCCAGCATTTT. This gives the protein CAISTYSNQPQHF.

This sequence joins TRBV5-4 and TRBJ2-1, with D tentatively TRBD1 (6 bases). Trimming took 4 bases from V and 3 from J, leaving 17 bases between them. Germline V gene data show CDR1 as SGHNT and CDR2 as YYREEE (reference sequence). This CDR3 has 16 amino acids. The CDR3 DNA sequence: TGTGCCAGCAGCCACCGAGACAGGTCCATCTACAATGAGCAGTTCTTC. Its protein is CASSHRDRSIYNEQFF.

The V gene is TRBV7-9, the J gene TRBJ1-5; D possibly corresponds to TRBD1 (5 bases). The CDR3 totals 13 residues. V was clipped by 5 bases and J by 4 bases, with 9 bases between them. In germline, CDR1 is SEHNR, CDR2 FQNEAQ (reference sequence). The CDR3 region is CASSRDPNQPQHF. The CDR3 DNA reads TGTGCCAGCAGCCGGGACCCGAATCAGCCCCAGCATTTT.

The table lists this clonotype with many counts. The chain combines TRBV7-2 with TRBJ1-2; no definite D call. The V end was cut by 4 bases, the J end by 0 bases, with 9 bases between. The CDR3 consists of 14 residues. Germline V gives CDR1 SGHTA, CDR2 FQGNSA. DNA for the CDR3: TGTGCCAGCAGCTATAGGCTAACTAACTATGGCTACACCTTC. Amino acids: CASSYRLTNYGYTF.

J is TRBJ1-1 and V is TRBV12-3 or TRBV12-4, with D possibly TRBD1 on 6 matching bases. Trimming removed 7 bases from V and 7 bases from J, with 10 bases in between. The CDR3 runs 11 residues. The CDR3 region has the DNA TGTGCCAGCAACCGGACAGATGAAGCTTTCTTT. Its protein product is CASNRTDEAFF.

CDR3 DNA: TGTGCCAGCAGCTCCACGGGCGTCAATCCCTACGAGCAGTACTTC. Its protein is CASSSTGVNPYEQYF. The chain uses TRBV11-2 and TRBJ2-7; no definite D call. In germline, CDR1 is SGHAT, CDR2 FQNNGV. CDR3 length: 15 amino acids. V was trimmed by 4 bases and J by 2 bases, leaving 15 bases between them.

This chain links TRBV5-1 with TRBJ2-5, with D maybe TRBD1 (6 bases). V was cut by 4 bases and J by 5 bases, with 21 bases left in between. This CDR3 comprises 16 residues. CDR1 and CDR2 (germline): SGHRS, YFSETQ. DNA for the CDR3: TGCGCCAGCAGCAATGAACCCAGGGGAGTGGGGGAGACCCAGTACTTC. Translated: CASSNEPRGVGETQYF.